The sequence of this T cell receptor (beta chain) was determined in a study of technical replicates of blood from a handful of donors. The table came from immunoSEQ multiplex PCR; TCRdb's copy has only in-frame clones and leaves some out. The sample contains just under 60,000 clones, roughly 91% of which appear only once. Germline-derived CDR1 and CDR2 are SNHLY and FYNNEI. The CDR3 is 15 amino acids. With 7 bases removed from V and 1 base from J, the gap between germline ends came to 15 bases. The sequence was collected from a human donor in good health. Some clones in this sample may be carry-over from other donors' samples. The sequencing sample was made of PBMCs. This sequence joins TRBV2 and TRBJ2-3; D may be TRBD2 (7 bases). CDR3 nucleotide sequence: TGTGCCAGCACCCGAGAGGGGGGGCGCACAGATACGCAGTATTTT. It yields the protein CASTREGGRTDTQYF. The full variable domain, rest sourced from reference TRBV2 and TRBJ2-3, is EPEVTQTPSHQVTQMGQEVILRCVPISNHLYFYWYRQILGQKVEFLVSFYNNEISEKSEIFDDQFSVERPDGSNFTLKIRSTKLEDSAMYFCASTREGGRTDTQYFGPGTRLTVL.